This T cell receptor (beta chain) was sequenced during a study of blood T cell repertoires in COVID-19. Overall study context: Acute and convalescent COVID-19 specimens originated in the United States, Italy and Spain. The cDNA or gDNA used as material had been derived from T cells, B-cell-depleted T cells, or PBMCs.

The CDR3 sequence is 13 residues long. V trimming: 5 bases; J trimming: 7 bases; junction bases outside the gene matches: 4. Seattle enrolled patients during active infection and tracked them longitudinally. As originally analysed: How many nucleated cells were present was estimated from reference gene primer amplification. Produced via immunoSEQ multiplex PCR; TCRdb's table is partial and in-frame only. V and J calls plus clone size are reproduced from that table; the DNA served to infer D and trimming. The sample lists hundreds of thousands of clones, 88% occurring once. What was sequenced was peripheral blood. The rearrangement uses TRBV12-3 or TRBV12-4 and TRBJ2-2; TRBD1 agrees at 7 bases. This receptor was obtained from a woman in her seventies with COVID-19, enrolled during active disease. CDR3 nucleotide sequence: TGTGCCAGCAGTGACAGGGATAACGGGGAGCTGTTTTTT. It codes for CASSDRDNGELFF.